The 23 T cell receptor beta chains presented below share a single source sample, sequenced in a study of Ad26.COV2.S vaccination and SARS-CoV-2 variants. The treatment here: about 20 received Ad26.COV2.S at low or high dose, single or two shots; roughly 5 received placebo; per-sample allocation not given. Day 63 after the first injection of vaccine or placebo was the sampling time. The data were produced by immunoSEQ multiplex PCR, yet TCRdb's version contains in-frame clones alone and is incomplete. The sample has 510,000 or so clones; approximately 88% are singletons. The sample consisted of peripheral blood, taken in a trial of Ad26.COV2.S vaccine versus placebo. Receptors were obtained from a person aged 18-65 years who received the Ad26.COV2.S COVID-19 vaccine or a placebo.

For the CDR3, the DNA is TGCGCCAGCAGCTTGGGGGGGATCCCGAACACTGAAGCTTTCTTT. This gives the protein CASSLGGIPNTEAFF. The V call is TRBV5-1, the J call TRBJ1-1; possibly TRBD1 for D (5 bases). Between the trimmed V and J ends, which lost 0 bases and 1 base, there was a span of 10 bases. The CDR3 consists of 15 residues. Germline CDR1 reads SGHRS; CDR2 reads YFSETQ.

The CDR3 nucleotides are TGTGCCAGCAGCTCGGGGACGGAACACACAGATACGCAGTATTTT. It specifies CASSSGTEHTDTQYF. The chain uses TRBV11-3 and TRBJ2-3; D may be TRBD1 or TRBD2 (5 bases each). The CDR3 spans 15 residues. Trimming pared 4 bases from V and 2 bases from J, leaving 13 bases between. Per the germline V gene, CDR1 is SGHNT and CDR2 is YENEEA.

The chain has TRBV11-3 and TRBJ2-2; D is perhaps TRBD2 (6 bases). The germline gives CDR1 SGHNT, CDR2 YENEEA. This CDR3 has 15 amino acids. V shed 5 bases and J shed 4 bases, with 14 bases lying between them. The CDR3 loop is CASSRGGFGTGELFF. The CDR3 DNA sequence: TGTGCCAGCAGCCGGGGAGGCTTCGGCACCGGGGAGCTGTTTTTT. Variable domain in full (rest from reference TRBV11-3 and TRBJ2-2): EAGVVQSPRYKIIEKKQPVAFWCNPISGHNTLYWYLQNLGQGPELLIRYENEEAVDDSQLPKDRFSAERLKGVDSTLKIQPAELGDSAVYLCASSRGGFGTGELFFGEGSRLTVL.

The chain combines TRBV28 with TRBJ2-1; D ambiguous. Germline loops: CDR1 MDHEN, CDR2 SYDVKM. CDR3 length: 15 amino acids. Trimming left V 3 bases short and J 1 base short, with 10 bases between. This chain's CDR3 is CASSFGGESYNEQFF. CDR3 in DNA: TGTGCCAGCAGTTTTGGTGGGGAATCCTACAATGAGCAGTTCTTC.

This chain links TRBV30 with TRBJ2-3; 7 bases agree with TRBD2. Trimming cost V 2 bases and J 0 bases; bases outside gene matches: 2. The CDR3 runs 14 residues. Germline values: CDR1 GTSNPN, CDR2 SVGIG (reference sequence). The chain's CDR3 is CAWSSGTSTDTQYF. The CDR3 region has the DNA TGTGCCTGGAGTAGCGGGACTAGCACAGATACGCAGTATTTT.

J is TRBJ2-7 and V is TRBV5-5; no clear D. Germline CDR1 reads SGHKS; CDR2 reads YYEKEE (reference sequence). The CDR3 is 17 amino acids. Trimming took 0 bases from V and 0 from J, leaving 16 bases between them. In DNA, the CDR3 is TGTGCCAGCAGCTTGGGGCCCCGCAACCCGAGCTCCTACGAGCAGTACTTC. Translation gives CASSLGPRNPSSYEQYF.

The rearrangement links TRBV9 to TRBJ1-1, with D unclear. Germline CDR1 reads SGDLS; CDR2 reads YYNGEE. Between the trimmed V and J ends, which lost 2 bases and 1 base, there was a span of 9 bases. The CDR3 has 14 amino acids. CDR3 protein: CASSVTGRNTEAFF. As DNA, the CDR3 is TGTGCCAGCAGCGTTACGGGGAGGAACACTGAAGCTTTCTTT.

This clone was observed a few times. V usage is TRBV16 and J usage is TRBJ1-4; perhaps TRBD1 as D (5 bases). Trimming left V 4 bases short and J 10 bases short, with 19 bases between. Looked up from germline, CDR1 is KGHSY and CDR2 is FQNENV. CDR3 length: 15 residues. The CDR3 coding sequence is TGTGCCAGCAGCCCTTCCCGGCAGGGTCTGGCAAAACTGTTTTTT. Translating gives CASSPSRQGLAKLFF.

Here the CDR3 DNA reads TGTGCCAGCAGTTTATGGGGCCCTACGAACACCGGGGAGCTGTTTTTT. Protein product: CASSLWGPTNTGELFF. V usage is TRBV28 and J usage is TRBJ2-2; D uncertain. Germline V gene sequence: CDR1 MDHEN, CDR2 SYDVKM. The CDR3 contains 16 residues. V was cut by 0 bases and J by 0 bases, with 8 bases left in between.

V gene TRBV27 combines with J gene TRBJ2-1; D is unresolved. V was pared by 5 bases and J by 5 bases, with 22 bases between. Germline assignment: CDR1 MNHEY and CDR2 SMNVEV (reference sequence). This CDR3 comprises 17 residues. The CDR3 sequence is CASSPLFEGWADNEQFF. For the CDR3, the DNA is TGTGCCAGCAGTCCCCTCTTCGAAGGTTGGGCCGACAATGAGCAGTTCTTC.

This sequence joins TRBV5-1 and TRBJ1-2; maybe TRBD1 (6 bases). Per the germline V gene, CDR1 is SGHRS and CDR2 is YFSETQ. There are 14 residues in the CDR3. V lost 4 bases, J lost 8 bases, and 18 bases lay in between. The CDR3 nucleotides are TGCGCCAGCAGCCCGCCGGGACAAAAGGGGGGCTACACCTTC. Translating it yields CASSPPGQKGGYTF.

The chain recombines TRBV10-1 with TRBJ2-7; possibly TRBD1 or TRBD2 for D (5 bases each). Trimming took off 7 bases at V and 1 base at J, with 26 bases between the two ends. Per germline, CDR1 WNHNN and CDR2 SYGVQD (reference sequence). The CDR3 consists of 18 residues. The DNA of the CDR3 is TGCGCCAGCACCCCCAGGGTACTCCAGGCTTGGGGGTCCTACGAGCAGTACTTC. Amino acid sequence: CASTPRVLQAWGSYEQYF.

This clone was picked up one time. The DNA for the CDR3 is TGTGCCAGCAGCTTGGGTGGCCCTAGCGGGACCCGATTGAACAATGAGCAGTTCTTC. It encodes CASSLGGPSGTRLNNEQFF. J is TRBJ2-1 and V is TRBV5-4, with 9 nucleotides matching TRBD2. V shed 0 bases and J 5 bases; nucleotides not matched to a gene: 15. The CDR3 consists of 19 residues. CDR1 and CDR2 (germline): SGHNT, YYREEE (reference sequence).

This chain links TRBV10-3 with TRBJ2-4; weak D call: TRBD2 (6 bases). The V and J ends lost 3 bases and 4 bases respectively, with 13 bases between them. Germline CDR1 reads ENHRY; CDR2 reads SYGVKD. CDR3 size: 15 residues. For the CDR3, the DNA is TGTGCCATCAGTGATAAACAGGAGGGGAAAAACATTCAGTACTTC. The encoded protein is CAISDKQEGKNIQYF.

The chain has TRBV5-6 and TRBJ1-5; 7 bases match TRBD1. The CDR3 covers 18 residues. Germline CDR1 and CDR2: SGHDT and YYEEEE. V lost 0 bases to trimming and J lost 6 bases; unmatched junction nucleotides: 15. The CDR3 coding sequence is TGTGCCAGCAGCTTGGAGTGGGACAGTCCCCCCTGGTCTCAGCCCCAGCATTTT. Translation gives CASSLEWDSPPWSQPQHF.

V gene TRBV7-8 combines with J gene TRBJ2-7, with 8 bases aligning to TRBD2. This CDR3 has 15 amino acids. The ends lost 1 base at V and 5 bases at J; junction bases unmatched: 7. Germline V lookup: CDR1 SGHVS, CDR2 FQNEAQ. The CDR3 region has the DNA TGTGCCAGCAGCTTAGGGGGGACTAGTCCTCACGAGCAGTACTTC. Protein product: CASSLGGTSPHEQYF.

This clone was counted a single time. This chain connects TRBV19 to TRBJ2-1; TRBD1 aligns across 7 bases. The V gene's germline CDR1 is LNHDA and CDR2 SQIVND (reference sequence). The CDR3 is 13 amino acids. V gave up 5 bases and J gave up 7 bases; unmatched junction bases: 5. CDR3: CASSGQGVNEQFF. Here the CDR3 DNA reads TGTGCCAGTAGTGGTCAGGGGGTGAATGAGCAGTTCTTC.

The chain links TRBV5-6 to TRBJ1-5; TRBD1 agrees at 9 bases. The CDR3 runs 15 residues. Germline V gene lookup returns CDR1 SGHDT and CDR2 YYEEEE. Trimming removed 3 bases from V and 5 bases from J; junction bases left unmatched: 6. CDR3 coding DNA: TGTGCCAGCAGCTCCCGGGACAGGGACTATCAGCCCCAGCATTTT. Translating it yields CASSSRDRDYQPQHF.

CDR3 bases: TGTGCCAGCACGAGGGACGACACTGAAGCTTTCTTT. Translated, it gives CASTRDDTEAFF. The chain joins TRBV2 to TRBJ1-1, with D possibly TRBD1 on 5 matching bases. V was pared by 7 bases and J by 3 bases, with 9 bases between. Germline CDR1 SNHLY, CDR2 FYNNEI. The CDR3 spans 12 residues.

In its sample, this clone was seen once. The rearrangement uses TRBV7-2 and TRBJ2-2, with 12 bases lining up with TRBD2. V dropped 5 bases and J dropped 4; count of bases not matched to a gene: 2. Germline V CDR1 and CDR2: SGHTA, FQGNSA. CDR3 size: 15 residues. The CDR3 sequence: CASSPSGRGTGELFF. Written as DNA, the CDR3 is TGTGCCAGCAGCCCTAGCGGGAGGGGCACCGGGGAGCTGTTTTTT.

The chain is built from TRBV5-1 and TRBJ2-3; TRBD2 might be the D (6 bases). The germline V gene encodes CDR1 SGHRS and CDR2 YFSETQ. The CDR3 loop spans 14 amino acids. Trimming took off 2 bases at V and 5 bases at J, with 12 bases between the two ends. DNA of the CDR3: TGCGCCAGCAGCTTAGTGCGTAGCGGAGATACGCAGTATTTT. Protein sequence: CASSLVRSGDTQYF.

The V and J genes are TRBV6-2 or TRBV6-3 and TRBJ2-1; the match to TRBD1 covers 7 bases. J lost 8 bases, V lost 6 bases, and 1 base had no gene match. CDR1 and CDR2 (germline): MNHEY, SVGEGT. The CDR3 covers 11 residues. CDR3 amino acids: CASSDRDEQFF. In DNA, the CDR3 is TGTGCCAGCAGCGACAGGGATGAGCAGTTCTTC.

The rearrangement uses TRBV6-5 and TRBJ2-2, with D possibly TRBD1 on 5 matching bases. CDR3 length: 14 amino acids. V was clipped by 7 bases and J by 4 bases, with 13 bases between them. CDR1 and CDR2 from the germline V gene are MNHEY and SVGAGI. CDR3 amino acids: CASINLQVTGELFF. CDR3 sequence (DNA): TGTGCCAGCATAAACCTACAGGTCACCGGGGAGCTGTTTTTT.